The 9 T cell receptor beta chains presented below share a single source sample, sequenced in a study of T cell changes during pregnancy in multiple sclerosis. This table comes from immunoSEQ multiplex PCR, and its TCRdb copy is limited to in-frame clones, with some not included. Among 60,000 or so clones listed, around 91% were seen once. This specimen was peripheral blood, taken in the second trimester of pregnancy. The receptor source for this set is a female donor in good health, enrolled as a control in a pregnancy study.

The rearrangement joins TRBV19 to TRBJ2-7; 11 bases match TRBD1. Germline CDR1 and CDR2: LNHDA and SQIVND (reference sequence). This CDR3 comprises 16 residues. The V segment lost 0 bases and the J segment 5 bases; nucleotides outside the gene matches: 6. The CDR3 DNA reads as TGTGCCAGTAGTATAGACGGACAGGGGGCGCGTGACGAGCAGTACTTC. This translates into CASSIDGQGARDEQYF.

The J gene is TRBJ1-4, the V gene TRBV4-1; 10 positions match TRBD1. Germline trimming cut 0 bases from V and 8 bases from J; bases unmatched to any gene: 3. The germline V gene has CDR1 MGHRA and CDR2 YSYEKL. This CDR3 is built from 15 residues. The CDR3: CASSQEDRGREKLFF. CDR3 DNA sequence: TGCGCCAGCAGCCAAGAAGACAGGGGGCGAGAAAAACTGTTTTTT.

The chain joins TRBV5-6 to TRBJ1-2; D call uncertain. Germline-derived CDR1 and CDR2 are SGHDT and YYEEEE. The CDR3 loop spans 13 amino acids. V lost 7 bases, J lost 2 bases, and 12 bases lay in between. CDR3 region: CASRSKANYGYTF. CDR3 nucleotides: TGTGCCAGCCGAAGCAAAGCAAACTATGGCTACACCTTC.

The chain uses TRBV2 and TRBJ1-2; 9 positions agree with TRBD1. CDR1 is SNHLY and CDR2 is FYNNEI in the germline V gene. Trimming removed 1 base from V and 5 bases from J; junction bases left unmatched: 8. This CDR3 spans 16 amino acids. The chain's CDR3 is CASSEESPGQGYGYTF. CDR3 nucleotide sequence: TGTGCCAGCAGTGAAGAGTCCCCGGGACAGGGTTATGGCTACACCTTC.

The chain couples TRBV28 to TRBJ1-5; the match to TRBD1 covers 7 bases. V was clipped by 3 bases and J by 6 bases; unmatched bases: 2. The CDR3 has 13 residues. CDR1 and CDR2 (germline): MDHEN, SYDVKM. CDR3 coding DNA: TGTGCCAGCAGTTTGGCAGGGGGTCAGCCCCAGCATTTT. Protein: CASSLAGGQPQHF. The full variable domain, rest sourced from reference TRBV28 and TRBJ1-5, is DVKVTQSSRYLVKRTGEKVFLECVQDMDHENMFWYRQDPGLGLRLIYFSYDVKMKEKGDIPEGYSVSREKKERFSLILESASTNQTSMYLCASSLAGGQPQHFGDGTRLSIL.

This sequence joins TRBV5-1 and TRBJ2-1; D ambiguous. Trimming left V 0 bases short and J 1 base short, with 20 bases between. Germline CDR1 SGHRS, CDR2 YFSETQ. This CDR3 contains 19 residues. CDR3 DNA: TGCGCCAGCAGCTTGGTTGGCGGTAAACTTAAACTATCCTACAATGAGCAGTTCTTC. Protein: CASSLVGGKLKLSYNEQFF.

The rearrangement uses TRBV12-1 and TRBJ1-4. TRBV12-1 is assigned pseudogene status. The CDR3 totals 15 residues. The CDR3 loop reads CASSPQEGAYEKLFF. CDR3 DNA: TGTGCCAGCAGCCCCCAGGAGGGAGCGTACGAAAAACTGTTTTTT.

CDR3 region: CASSPQYQPQHF. CDR3 nucleotides: TGTGCCAGTAGTCCCCAGTATCAGCCCCAGCATTTT. The chain uses TRBV19 and TRBJ1-5; no definite D call. With 5 bases removed from V and 5 bases from J, the gap between germline ends came to 7 bases. CDR1 and CDR2 (germline): LNHDA, SQIVND (reference sequence). The CDR3 is 12 amino acids.

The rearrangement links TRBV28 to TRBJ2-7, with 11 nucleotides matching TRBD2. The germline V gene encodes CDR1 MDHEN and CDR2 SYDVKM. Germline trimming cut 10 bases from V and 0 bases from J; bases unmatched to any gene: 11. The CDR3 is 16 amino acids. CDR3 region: CAISPSGRSSSYEQYF. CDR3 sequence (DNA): TGTGCCATCTCGCCTAGCGGGAGGTCTAGCTCCTACGAGCAGTACTTC. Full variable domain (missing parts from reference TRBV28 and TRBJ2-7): DVKVTQSSRYLVKRTGEKVFLECVQDMDHENMFWYRQDPGLGLRLIYFSYDVKMKEKGDIPEGYSVSREKKERFSLILESASTNQTSMYLCAISPSGRSSSYEQYFGPGTRLTVT.